This is a list of T cell receptor beta chains from one sample in a study of blood T cell repertoires in COVID-19. The repertoire was sequenced with immunoSEQ multiplex PCR; TCRdb's copy has only in-frame clones and lacks some. The data show some 70,000 clones, approximately 80% seen once. The material sequenced was peripheral blood. Receptors were obtained from a man aged 50 to 59 with COVID-19, enrolled during active disease. The CDR3 runs from the conserved cysteine through the conserved F or W. The order of the fields is J gene, V gene, D gene, clone size, CDR3 protein, CDR3 DNA. The D gene is left open where the match is weak. The size of a clone is reported for some rows only, either as once, few or many, or as a class for expanded clones.

>TRBJ2-7|TRBV6-2/TRBV6-3|TRBD2|-
CASSSGLAAYEQYF
TGTGCCAGCAGTTCCGGACTAGCGGCCTACGAGCAGTACTTC
>TRBJ2-5|TRBV21-1|-|-
CASSLIAGRRETQYF
TGTGCCAGCAGTCTCATAGCGGGGAGGAGGGAGACCCAGTACTTC
>TRBJ1-2|TRBV27|-|-
CASSLFSTHIHGYTF
TGTGCCAGCAGTTTATTCAGTACCCACATTCATGGCTACACCTTC
>TRBJ1-3|TRBV5-1|-|few
CASSFGTDSGNTIYF
TGCGCCAGCAGCTTCGGAACAGACTCTGGAAACACCATATATTTT
>TRBJ1-2|TRBV9|TRBD1|-
CASNIQGGGYTF
TGTGCCAGCAACATCCAGGGGGGTGGCTACACCTTC
>TRBJ2-3|TRBV27|TRBD2|-
CASSLSGGWSDTQYF
TGTGCCAGCAGTTTATCGGGGGGGTGGTCAGATACGCAGTATTTT
>TRBJ2-2|TRBV13|TRBD2|-
CASSFPSGGNTGELFF
TGTGCCAGCAGCTTCCCTAGCGGGGGGAACACCGGGGAGCTGTTTTTT
>TRBJ2-7|TRBV7-3|-|-
CASSSDSLEQYF
TGTGCCAGCAGCTCGGACAGTCTGGAGCAGTACTTC
>TRBJ1-1|TRBV18|-|-
CASSPADMNTEAFF
TGTGCCAGCTCACCAGCGGACATGAACACTGAAGCTTTCTTT
>TRBJ2-7|TRBV10-1|-|-
CASNDSQGSYEQYF
TGCGCCAGCAATGATTCGCAGGGATCCTACGAGCAGTACTTC
>TRBJ2-7|TRBV27|TRBD1|-
CASSRIGRQGPYEQYF
TGTGCCAGCAGCCGAATTGGGAGACAGGGGCCCTACGAGCAGTACTTC
>TRBJ2-1|TRBV29-1|-|-
CSVAGGTENNEQFF
TGCAGCGTTGCAGGAGGGACAGAAAACAATGAGCAGTTCTTC
>TRBJ1-4|TRBV10-3|TRBD1|-
CAISEGTGNEKLFF
TGTGCCATCAGTGAAGGGACAGGGAATGAAAAACTGTTTTTT
>TRBJ2-5|TRBV10-3|TRBD2|-
CAISENAASGQETQYF
TGTGCCATCAGTGAGAACGCAGCTAGCGGACAAGAGACCCAGTACTTC
>TRBJ2-2|TRBV2|TRBD1|-
CASSLRQGDTGELFF
TGTGCCAGCAGCCTCAGACAGGGTGACACCGGGGAGCTGTTTTTT
>TRBJ2-7|TRBV9|-|-
CASSLARSSEQYF
TGTGCCAGCAGCTTGGCGAGGTCCAGCGAGCAGTACTTC
>TRBJ2-7|TRBV3-1/TRBV3-2|-|few
CASSQSSQGREQYF
TGTGCCAGCAGCCAATCGTCACAGGGTAGAGAGCAGTACTTC
>TRBJ2-4|TRBV7-9|-|-
CASSRPLAKNIQYF
TGTGCCAGCAGCCGCCCACTAGCCAAAAACATTCAGTACTTC
>TRBJ2-7|TRBV11-2|TRBD1|-
CASNLEQGPAYEQYF
TGTGCCAGCAACTTAGAACAGGGGCCAGCCTACGAGCAGTACTTC
>TRBJ2-2|TRBV19|-|-
CASSIVGTGWDTGELFF
TGTGCCAGTAGTATAGTGGGAACAGGGTGGGACACCGGGGAGCTGTTTTTT
>TRBJ1-2|TRBV7-2|TRBD1|-
CASSLGADRVNGYTF
TGTGCCAGCAGCTTAGGTGCGGACAGGGTGAATGGCTACACCTTC
>TRBJ1-4|TRBV19|TRBD1|-
CASSTLQGAREKLFF
TGTGCCAGTAGTACTCTACAGGGGGCTCGGGAAAAACTGTTTTTT
>TRBJ2-3|TRBV14|-|-
CATKRGFSTDTQYF
TGTGCCACCAAAAGGGGATTTAGCACAGATACGCAGTATTTT
>TRBJ1-1|TRBV7-2|TRBD1|-
CASSPGTVNTEAFF
TGTGCCAGCAGCCCGGGGACAGTGAACACTGAAGCTTTCTTT
>TRBJ2-5|TRBV10-3|-|-
CAIGGETQYF
TGTGCCATCGGAGGGGAGACCCAGTACTTC
>TRBJ2-7|TRBV7-9|-|-
CASSPGFSYEQYF
TGTGCCAGCAGCCCGGGGTTCTCCTACGAGCAGTACTTC
>TRBJ2-1|TRBV18|-|-
CASSPGMYDEQFF
TGTGCCAGCTCACCCGGGATGTATGATGAGCAGTTCTTC
>TRBJ2-5|TRBV7-6|-|once
CASSLEAGRHPYF
TGTGCCAGCAGCTTAGAGGCGGGGAGGCATCCGTACTTC
>TRBJ1-4|TRBV10-3|-|-
CAISEPGNEKLFF
TGTGCCATCAGTGAGCCGGGTAATGAAAAACTGTTTTTT
>TRBJ1-2|TRBV6-5|-|-
CASSHPAGGEYGYTF
TGTGCCAGCAGCCACCCCGCGGGCGGAGAATATGGCTACACCTTC
>TRBJ1-6|TRBV10-3|-|few
CAISESNGGTSPLHF
TGTGCCATCAGTGAGTCGAACGGAGGGACTTCACCCCTCCACTTT
>TRBJ2-5|TRBV7-9|TRBD2|once
CASSPDRAGEQETQYF
TGTGCCAGCAGCCCCGACCGGGCGGGGGAGCAAGAGACCCAGTACTTC
>TRBJ2-7|TRBV18|-|-
CASSPGRIYEQYF
TGTGCCAGCTCACCGGGCAGAATCTACGAGCAGTACTTC
>TRBJ2-2|TRBV5-1|TRBD1|-
CASSIQGAPNPGELFF
TGCGCCAGCAGCATCCAGGGGGCCCCGAACCCCGGGGAGCTGTTTTTT
>TRBJ2-3|TRBV11-2|TRBD2|-
CASRSIAGTSTDTQYF
TGTGCCAGCAGGTCCATAGCGGGGACTAGCACAGATACGCAGTATTTT
>TRBJ1-6|TRBV12-3/TRBV12-4|-|-
CASSLWGDSPLHF
TGTGCCAGCAGTTTGTGGGGGGATTCACCCCTCCACTTT
>TRBJ2-1|TRBV24-1|-|-
CATSDSSSFTYNEQFF
TGTGCCACCAGTGATTCTTCCAGTTTCACCTACAATGAGCAGTTCTTC
>TRBJ1-2|TRBV19|-|-
CASSIERNYGYTF
TGTGCCAGTAGTATTGAGCGAAACTATGGCTACACCTTC
>TRBJ1-3|TRBV27|TRBD1|few
CASSRRDSRTIYF
TGTGCCAGCAGTCGACGGGACAGCCGAACCATATATTTT
>TRBJ1-2|TRBV5-1|TRBD1|-
CASSLAGQGDGYTF
TGCGCCAGCAGCTTGGCGGGACAGGGTGATGGCTACACCTTC
>TRBJ1-6|TRBV7-2|-|-
CASSLARTAGDNSPLHF
TGTGCCAGCAGCTTAGCCCGTACGGCAGGGGATAATTCACCCCTCCACTTT
>TRBJ2-2|TRBV7-7|TRBD2|-
CASKWTSGDGELFF
TGTGCTAGCAAATGGACTAGCGGGGACGGGGAGCTGTTTTTT
>TRBJ1-2|TRBV5-6|-|-
CASSVQGYNYGYTF
TGTGCCAGCAGCGTACAGGGATACAACTATGGCTACACCTTC
>TRBJ2-1|TRBV28|TRBD2|-
CASSFRGGSEQFF
TGTGCCAGCAGTTTCCGGGGGGGTAGTGAGCAGTTCTTC
>TRBJ2-6|TRBV7-3|TRBD1|few
CASSAPGDSSGANVLTF
TGTGCCAGCAGCGCCCCCGGGGACAGCTCTGGGGCCAACGTCCTGACTTTC
>TRBJ2-3|TRBV5-1|-|-
CASSSGTPGDTQYF
TGCGCCAGCAGCTCGGGGACTCCGGGAGATACGCAGTATTTT
>TRBJ2-5|TRBV6-2/TRBV6-3|TRBD2|-
CASSPNPPLAGVVETQYF
TGTGCCAGCAGCCCTAACCCTCCACTAGCGGGGGTTGTGGAGACCCAGTACTTC
>TRBJ1-2|TRBV5-4|TRBD1|-
CASSLRQGARWGGYTF
TGTGCCAGCAGCTTACGGCAGGGGGCGCGGTGGGGTGGCTACACCTTC
>TRBJ2-2|TRBV7-9|-|-
CASSPTNTGELFF
TGTGCCAGCAGCCCGACAAACACCGGGGAGCTGTTTTTT
>TRBJ1-3|TRBV10-1|-|-
CASSGQDFDSGNTIYF
TGCGCCAGCAGTGGACAGGACTTCGACTCTGGAAACACCATATATTTT
>TRBJ2-7|TRBV6-5|-|-
CASSYVRAGAVEQYF
TGTGCCAGCAGTTACGTTAGGGCAGGGGCCGTCGAGCAGTACTTC
>TRBJ1-5|TRBV19|-|-
CASTSGHQPQHF
TGTGCCAGTACGTCAGGGCATCAGCCCCAGCATTTT
>TRBJ1-2|TRBV4-1|TRBD1|-
CASRRTGTNYGYTF
TGCGCCAGCAGGCGGACAGGGACTAACTATGGCTACACCTTC
>TRBJ2-7|TRBV7-9|-|-
CASSTDRKTYEQYF
TGTGCCAGCAGCACAGACAGGAAGACCTACGAGCAGTACTTC
>TRBJ1-2|TRBV6-1|TRBD1|few
CASSEIRTGMGYTF
TGTGCCAGCAGTGAGATTAGGACAGGGATGGGCTACACCTTC
>TRBJ1-2|TRBV5-6|-|-
CASGGGANYGYTF
TGTGCCAGCGGAGGTGGGGCTAACTATGGCTACACCTTC
>TRBJ2-3|TRBV5-6|-|-
CASSLGGTSTDTQYF
TGTGCCAGCAGCTTGGGAGGGACTAGCACAGATACGCAGTATTTT
>TRBJ2-5|TRBV19|-|-
CASGTGGGQETQYF
TGTGCCAGTGGCACAGGGGGGGGCCAAGAGACCCAGTACTTC
>TRBJ2-2|TRBV7-7|TRBD2|-
CASSSAGGYTGELFF
TGTGCTAGCAGCTCAGCGGGGGGGTACACCGGGGAGCTGTTTTTT
>TRBJ1-5|TRBV6-1|-|once
CASSDPRGPDNQPQHF
TGTGCCAGCAGTGACCCTAGGGGTCCTGACAATCAGCCCCAGCATTTT